This TCR beta chain is drawn from a study of T cell responses to AZD1222 COVID-19 vaccine. Whole-study results and caveats: Spike-specific TCRs gained breadth and depth after people received two AZD1222 doses. In all cases, repertoires were sampled only after the peak T cell response.

A note on this clone: The antigen is unknown.

Data came from immunoSEQ multiplex PCR; TCRdb stores just in-frame clones and leaves some out. The repertoire holds approximately 140,000 clones, with roughly nine tenths as singletons. Trimming cost V 5 bases and J 0 bases, with 14 bases left between them. The length of the CDR3 is 17 residues. Germline assignment: CDR1 MDHEN and CDR2 SYDVKM. This TCR was recovered from an adult in good health. Sequenced here: peripheral blood, sampled on day 0 of AZD1222 vaccination. The chain is built from TRBV28 and TRBJ1-6; a possible D gene is TRBD1 (6 bases). CDR3 sequence: CASSLPLGGSYNSPLHF. The CDR3 DNA follows: TGTGCCAGCAGTCTCCCCCTAGGGGGCTCCTATAATTCACCCCTCCACTTT.